This T cell receptor beta chain was sequenced for a study of CD8+ T cells in alopecia areata. Study-level points and caveats: For patients receiving tofacitinib, scalp clonality and expanded CD8+ clones among the top 100 significantly decreased. For lesional scalp, especially alopecia totalis/universalis, clonality was higher than in normal scalp.

Notes on this clone: Its antigen is still unknown.

V dropped 5 bases and J dropped 7 bases, with 15 bases sitting between them. The CDR3 totals 13 residues. The germline CDR1 and CDR2 sequences are SGHAT and FQDESV (reference sequence). RNA was isolated and reverse transcribed to cDNA, the sequencing template. Method: immunoSEQ multiplex PCR; TCRdb's copy keeps in-frame clones and lacks some. The data hold about 110,000 clones, with around three fifths observed a single time. The treatment denotes: oral pan-JAK inhibitor, 5-10 mg twice daily. Sorting of CD4+ and CD8+ T cells was performed on PBMCs. Material: CD8+ T cells sorted from blood, obtained at week 24, from a patient treated with tofacitinib. This sequence was found in a human donor with alopecia areata. The rearrangement links TRBV11-1 to TRBJ2-7; perhaps TRBD2 as D (6 bases). The CDR3 protein is CASSPGTLLEQYF. DNA of the CDR3: TGTGCCAGCAGCCCCGGGACTCTGTTGGAGCAGTACTTC.